Following are 32 T cell receptor beta chains from one sample sequenced in a study of T cells in Graves' hyperthyroidism and ophthalmopathy. There were TCR beta CDR3 regions amplified from RNA transcripts. The TCR CDR3 first-round RT-PCR relied on the HTBI primer set. MiXCR, run by TCRdb on the multiplex PCR reads, gives a single entry per CDR3 protein. The sample shows under 500,000 distinct CDR3 sequences, about 14% of them seen only once. Sequenced: blood. These receptor sequences come from a man aged 45-65 years with Graves' ophthalmopathy.

As regards this clonotype: A read error is possible here, since a much larger clone lies one base away. No conserved phenylalanine or tryptophan ends this CDR3, so it is likely a read error. The chain uses TRBV6-2 or TRBV6-3 and TRBJ1-5, with D hard to call. This CDR3 contains 14 residues. Germline V lookup: CDR1 MNHEY, CDR2 SVGEGT. Trimming removed 7 bases at V and 2 bases at J, with 12 bases between. CDR3 in amino acids: CASTTGRGNQPQHL. The CDR3 DNA reads TGTGCCAGCACCACGGGGAGAGGCAATCAGCCCCAGCATCTT.

This clonotype was recorded at least ten times. The rearrangement joins TRBV7-2 to TRBJ1-6; D possibly corresponds to TRBD1 (6 bases). Germline-derived CDR1 and CDR2 are SGHTA and FQGNSA. The CDR3 extends over 16 amino acids. The V and J ends lost 4 bases and 1 base respectively, with 11 bases between them. The CDR3 reads CASSSDGQSYNSPLHF. In DNA form, the CDR3 reads TGTGCCAGCAGCTCGGATGGACAGTCCTATAATTCACCCCTCCACTTT. Supplemented by reference TRBV7-2 and TRBJ1-6, the full variable domain reads GAGVSQSPSNKVTEKGKDVELRCDPISGHTALYWYRQSLGQGLEFLIYFQGNSAPDKSGLPSDRFSAERTGGSVSTLTIQRTQQEDSAVYLCASSSDGQSYNSPLHFGNGTRLTVT.

The sample holds a few counts of this clonotype. The chain is built from TRBV5-1 and TRBJ2-2, with 7 bases lining up with TRBD1. Trimming removed 1 base from V and 7 bases from J; junction bases left unmatched: 13. Germline values: CDR1 SGHRS, CDR2 YFSETQ. The CDR3 loop spans 17 amino acids. The chain's CDR3 is CASSLMGQGVSYGELFF. CDR3 nucleotides: TGCGCCAGCAGCTTGATGGGTCAGGGGGTTTCTTACGGGGAGCTGTTTTTT.

This clonotype was seen at least ten times. The J gene is TRBJ2-3, the V gene TRBV5-1; the D call may be TRBD1 or TRBD2 (5 bases each). Per the germline V gene, CDR1 is SGHRS and CDR2 is YFSETQ. This CDR3 contains 15 residues. The germline V and J ends were trimmed by 3 bases and 5 bases, with 16 bases remaining between them. CDR3 sequence reads: CASSWPSTGGDTQYF. The DNA of the CDR3 is TGCGCCAGCAGCTGGCCCTCAACAGGAGGAGATACGCAGTATTTT.

The chain links TRBV19 to TRBJ2-7; 10 nucleotides align to TRBD2. The CDR3 length is 15 residues. Germline V gene lookup returns CDR1 LNHDA and CDR2 SQIVND (reference sequence). V trimming: 3 bases; J trimming: 2 bases; junction bases outside the gene matches: 4. CDR3 in amino acids: CASSIVSGRTYEQYF. CDR3 bases: TGTGCCAGTAGTATTGTTAGCGGGAGGACCTACGAGCAGTACTTC.

This clonotype was detected a few times. The chain employs TRBV7-6 and TRBJ1-6, with TRBD1 matching over 7 bases. J gave up 8 bases and V 5 bases, and 6 bases lay outside the gene matches. The CDR3 is made up of 14 amino acids. The germline CDR1 and CDR2 sequences are SGHVS and FNYEAQ. CDR3: CASSPGQAYSPLHF. The CDR3 DNA sequence: TGTGCCAGCAGCCCAGGACAGGCCTATTCACCCCTCCACTTT.

The rearrangement joins TRBV7-2 to TRBJ2-1, with 13 positions matching TRBD2. Germline CDR1 reads SGHTA; CDR2 reads FQGNSA. CDR3 length: 19 residues. With V trimmed by 3 bases and J by 0 bases, 8 bases remained unmatched. CDR3 amino acids: CASSLNPGLAGRSYNEQFF. In DNA, the CDR3 is TGTGCCAGCAGCTTGAACCCGGGACTAGCGGGACGCTCCTACAATGAGCAGTTCTTC.

This clonotype was seen many times. V is TRBV20-1 and J is TRBJ1-6; D is possibly TRBD1 (6 bases). The ends were cut back, 1 base at V and 7 bases at J, with 20 bases in the middle. CDR3 length equals 17 residues. Per germline, CDR1 DFQATT and CDR2 SNEGSKA (reference sequence). DNA for the CDR3: TGCAGTGCTAGAGGAAGTTATTACAGGGACCGAAATTCACCCCTCCACTTT. Its translation is CSARGSYYRDRNSPLHF.

This clonotype turned up a few times. This sequence joins TRBV29-1 and TRBJ1-2; no reliable D call. In germline, CDR1 is SQVTM, CDR2 ANQGSEA. Trimming took 6 bases from V and 8 from J, leaving 19 bases between them. CDR3 length equals 13 residues. This CDR3 is CSVRYDLTPGYTF. The DNA for the CDR3 is TGCAGCGTCCGCTATGATCTGACGCCAGGCTACACCTTC.

This clonotype has at least ten counts. The gene calls are TRBV28 and TRBJ2-5; no clear D. Germline V gives CDR1 MDHEN, CDR2 SYDVKM. V was cut by 2 bases and J by 5 bases, with 9 bases left in between. The length of the CDR3 is 13 residues. CDR3 nucleotide sequence: TGTGCCAGCAGTTTACTGGGGTTGGAGACCCAGTACTTC. Translated, it gives CASSLLGLETQYF.

Regarding this clonotype: This clone may be a read error of a much larger clone one base away. The rearrangement joins TRBV28 to TRBJ1-4; D is unresolved. Germline values: CDR1 MDHEN, CDR2 SYDVKM. Trimming pared 2 bases from V and 4 bases from J, leaving 8 bases between. The CDR3 has 14 residues. CDR3 in DNA: TGTGCCAGCAGTTTAGAGGGAATTAATGAAAAACTGTTTTTT. It encodes CASSLEGINEKLFF.

Worth noting for this clonotype: At one of its ends the junction is not consistent with the germline gene, which may arise from a read error. The rearrangement uses TRBV25-1 and TRBJ2-6; 7 positions agree with TRBD1. Germline lookup yields CDR1 MGHDK and CDR2 SYGVNS. The CDR3 runs 15 residues. CDR3 residues: CASGDDRVGANVLTF. CDR3 nucleotide sequence: TGTGCCAGCGGTGACGACAGGGTTGGGGCCAACGTCCTGACTTTC.

This clonotype was picked up many times. This CDR3 reads CSAREMAGVNEQFF. The DNA for the CDR3 is TGCAGTGCTAGAGAGATGGCGGGAGTCAATGAGCAGTTCTTC. The chain employs TRBV20-1 and TRBJ2-1; 7 bases fit TRBD2. V shed 0 bases, J shed 6 bases, and the junction held 5 bases outside the gene matches. The CDR3 totals 14 residues. Germline CDR1 and CDR2: DFQATT and SNEGSKA (reference sequence).

The chain uses TRBV29-1 and TRBJ2-5; D is unclear. This CDR3 region has 9 residues. CDR1 is SQVTM, CDR2 ANQGSEA, per germline. V lost 7 bases to trimming and J lost 5 bases, with 5 bases between them. The CDR3 DNA follows: TGCAGCGCCGGTGAGACCCAGTACTTC. This gives the protein CSAGETQYF. Together with reference TRBV29-1 and TRBJ2-5, the CDR3 gives the full variable domain: SAVISQKPSRDICQRGTSLTIQCQVDSQVTMMFWYRQQPGQSLTLIATANQGSEATYESGFVIDKFPISRPNLTFSTLTVSNMSPEDSSIYLCSAGETQYFGPGTRLLVL.

The sample holds many counts of this clonotype. J is TRBJ1-1 and V is TRBV18; D perhaps matches TRBD1 (5 bases). Germline lookup yields CDR1 KGHSH and CDR2 LQKENI. The CDR3 has 16 amino acids. Trimming shortened V by 3 bases and J by 0 bases, and 14 bases separated the two germline ends. The CDR3 loop is CASSPAGLLMNTEAFF. DNA of the CDR3: TGTGCCAGCTCACCGGCAGGGCTCTTAATGAACACTGAAGCTTTCTTT.

This clonotype was detected ten times or more. The gene calls are TRBV28 and TRBJ2-7, with a tentative D call TRBD2 (6 bases). Germline V gives CDR1 MDHEN, CDR2 SYDVKM. The germline V and J ends were trimmed by 3 bases and 3 bases, with 9 bases remaining between them. CDR3 size: 13 residues. The CDR3 protein is CASSFTGVYEQYF. CDR3 sequence (DNA): TGTGCCAGCAGTTTCACGGGAGTCTACGAGCAGTACTTC.

The genes are TRBV11-3 and TRBJ2-2; 8 nucleotides line up with TRBD2. CDR1 and CDR2 (germline): SGHNT, YENEEA. J was trimmed by 5 bases and V by 5 bases; bases with no gene match: 7. This CDR3 has 15 amino acids. CDR3 residues: CASSGGSGRTGELFF. CDR3 coding DNA: TGTGCCAGCAGCGGGGGGAGCGGGAGAACCGGGGAGCTGTTTTTT.

As for this clonotype: The germline gene is not matched at one end of the junction; a read error may be the cause. The chain has TRBV5-5 and TRBJ2-5; 7 nucleotides line up with TRBD2. CDR1 is SGHKS and CDR2 is YYEKEE in the germline V gene (reference sequence). The CDR3 has 15 residues. The CDR3 bases are TGTGCCAGCAGTATTCGAGCGGGGTCCCAAGCGACCCAGTACTTC. Encoded protein: CASSIRAGSQATQYF.

This clonotype came up many times. This chain uses TRBV6-1 with TRBJ2-5; 7 nucleotides align to TRBD1. The V gene's germline CDR1 is MNHNS and CDR2 SASEGT. The CDR3 contains 13 residues. The ends lost 6 bases at V and 2 bases at J; junction bases unmatched: 3. The CDR3 spells CASRGTAQETQYF. The CDR3 coding sequence is TGTGCCAGCAGAGGGACAGCGCAAGAGACCCAGTACTTC.

This clonotype was detected many times. The chain carries TRBV7-3 and TRBJ2-3; 7 positions agree with TRBD2. V was clipped by 6 bases and J by 3 bases; unmatched bases: 9. The CDR3 sequence is 15 residues long. Germline CDR1 SGHTA, CDR2 FQGTGA. The chain's CDR3 is CASSPGTIITDTQYF. CDR3 nucleotide sequence: TGTGCCAGCAGTCCCGGGACTATAATTACAGATACGCAGTATTTT. Combining the CDR3 with reference TRBV7-3 and TRBJ2-3 gives the whole variable domain GAGVSQTPSNKVTEKGKYVELRCDPISGHTALYWYRQSLGQGPEFLIYFQGTGAADDSGLPNDRFFAVRPEGSVSTLKIQRTERGDSAVYLCASSPGTIITDTQYFGPGTRLTVL.

This clonotype was seen only a few times. The chain couples TRBV3-1 to TRBJ2-6; no reliable D call. V gave up 0 bases and J gave up 1 base, with 13 bases separating them. Germline values: CDR1 LGHDT, CDR2 YNNKEL (reference sequence). The CDR3 totals 18 residues. The CDR3 region has the DNA TGTGCCAGCAGCCAAGAGCGACTCCTGCTTTCTGGGGCCAACGTCCTGACTTTC. This sequence encodes CASSQERLLLSGANVLTF.

As concerns this clonotype: Given a much more abundant clone one base away, this may be a read error. The chain joins TRBV6-1 to TRBJ1-2, with D hard to call. The CDR3 is 10 residues long. Germline CDR1 reads MNHNS; CDR2 reads SASEGT. Trimming stripped 4 bases from V and 4 bases from J, with 1 base between. The DNA for the CDR3 is TGTGCCAGCAGTGGCTATGGCTACACCTTC. It encodes CASSGYGYTF.

This clonotype showed up just a few times. V gene TRBV7-9 combines with J gene TRBJ2-1; maybe TRBD2 (7 bases). From germline, CDR1 is SEHNR and CDR2 FQNEAQ (reference sequence). Trimming pared 8 bases from V and 6 bases from J, leaving 17 bases between. The CDR3 is made up of 14 amino acids. The CDR3 sequence is CASFLGGGRNEQFF. Written as DNA, the CDR3 is TGTGCCAGCTTTCTTGGGGGGGGCCGCAATGAGCAGTTCTTC. The whole variable domain, remainder taken from reference TRBV7-9 and TRBJ2-1, is DTGVSQNPRHKITKRGQNVTFRCDPISEHNRLYWYRQTLGQGPEFLTYFQNEAQLEKSRLLSDRFSAERPKGSFSTLEIQRTEQGDSAMYLCASFLGGGRNEQFFGPGTRLTVL.

In this sample, this clonotype turned up many times. The rearrangement uses TRBV19 and TRBJ2-1; 7 bases match TRBD2. The J segment lost 4 bases and the V segment lost 4 bases, leaving 7 bases of the junction unmatched. The germline V gene encodes CDR1 LNHDA and CDR2 SQIVND (reference sequence). CDR3 length equals 15 residues. CDR3 coding DNA: TGTGCCAGTAGTACCCCTAGCGGATTGTACAATGAGCAGTTCTTC. It is translated as CASSTPSGLYNEQFF.

This clonotype has more than one count but fewer than ten. V is TRBV24-1 and J is TRBJ2-7; possible D gene TRBD1, 6 bases. From germline, CDR1 is KGHDR and CDR2 SFDVKD. V lost 2 bases to trimming and J lost 0 bases, with 10 bases between them. The CDR3 is 15 residues long. The CDR3 DNA reads TGTGCCACCAGTGATTCCCGGACAGCCTCCTACGAGCAGTACTTC. The encoded protein is CATSDSRTASYEQYF.

This clonotype turned up a few times. The rearrangement uses TRBV20-1 and TRBJ2-1; 15 bases fit TRBD2. V was clipped by 2 bases and J by 0 bases; unmatched bases: 11. The CDR3 sequence is 20 residues long. Germline loops: CDR1 DFQATT, CDR2 SNEGSKA (reference sequence). The CDR3 DNA reads as TGCAGTGCTAGATCGGGACGGGGGACTAGCGGGAGGAGCTCCTACAATGAGCAGTTCTTC. Its protein product is CSARSGRGTSGRSSYNEQFF.

This clonotype appeared a single time. Possible read error: a much larger clone is one base away. The V and J genes are TRBV5-1 and TRBJ2-3; 12 bases map to TRBD2. This CDR3 region has 16 residues. The trim removed 4 bases at V and 4 bases at J, leaving 7 bases unmatched. Germline loops: CDR1 SGHRS, CDR2 YFSETQ. The CDR3 region has the DNA TGCGCCAGCAGCGTGGTGGCTAGCGGGAGGGCAGATACGCAGTATTTT. It specifies CASSVVASGRADTQYF.

This clonotype was counted ten times or more. This sequence joins TRBV28 and TRBJ2-3; 7 bases are shared with TRBD2. After removal of 8 bases from V and 4 bases from J, the junction contained 9 bases not matched to a gene. This CDR3 is 14 amino acids long. Germline V gene sequence: CDR1 MDHEN, CDR2 SYDVKM. The CDR3 DNA follows: TGTGCCAGCTCTTCTGGCGGGAGTGCAGATACGCAGTATTTT. Translated, it gives CASSSGGSADTQYF.

The rearrangement links TRBV19 to TRBJ2-7; unclear D gene. CDR3 length equals 15 residues. Germline V gives CDR1 LNHDA, CDR2 SQIVND (reference sequence). V dropped 3 bases and J dropped 1 base, with 13 bases sitting between them. CDR3 protein: CASSMVGPKSYEQYF. The CDR3 nucleotides are TGTGCCAGTAGTATGGTTGGGCCAAAGTCCTACGAGCAGTACTTC.

This clonotype has ten or more counts. The chain joins TRBV12-3 or TRBV12-4 to TRBJ1-3; D is unclear. V lost 7 bases, J lost 0 bases, and 10 bases lay in between. The CDR3 spans 14 residues. In DNA form, the CDR3 reads TGTGCCAGCAATGCCGGGAACTCTGGAAACACCATATATTTT. Translated, it gives CASNAGNSGNTIYF.

This chain joins TRBV12-3 or TRBV12-4 and TRBJ1-5; the D is unclear. The CDR3 spans 13 residues. V dropped 11 bases and J dropped 6 bases, with 17 bases sitting between them. This CDR3 is CASRTGEGQPQHF. DNA for the CDR3: TGTGCCTCCAGGACGGGAGAGGGTCAGCCCCAGCATTTT.

The chain carries TRBV6-1 and TRBJ2-7; 10 nucleotides line up with TRBD2. V gave up 3 bases and J gave up 0 bases; unmatched junction bases: 8. CDR3 length equals 17 residues. From germline, CDR1 is MNHNS and CDR2 SASEGT. The CDR3 sequence: CASSDSRLAGVSYEQYF. As DNA, the CDR3 is TGTGCCAGCAGTGATTCCCGGCTAGCGGGAGTCTCCTACGAGCAGTACTTC.